Each of the 3 T cell receptor beta chains below was sequenced from the same sample in a study of cytomegalovirus exposure and HLA in healthy donors. PCR primers comprised 60 Vbeta and 13 Jbeta primers. The repertoire was sequenced with immunoSEQ multiplex PCR; TCRdb's copy has only in-frame clones and lacks some. The sample holds 110,000 or so clones; roughly 80% are singletons and the top ten take less than 5.5%. Sequences were obtained from PBMCs. These receptor sequences come from a woman aged 30 to 39 in good health and CMV-seropositive.

This chain connects TRBV7-6 to TRBJ1-3; D unresolved. CDR3 size: 13 residues. From germline, CDR1 is SGHVS and CDR2 FNYEAQ. Trimming removed 1 base at V and 4 bases at J, with 5 bases between. CDR3 DNA sequence: TGTGCCAGCAGCTTAGACGCGGGAAACACCATATATTTT. Protein: CASSLDAGNTIYF.

This rearrangement joins TRBV11-2 to TRBJ2-3, with a tentative D call TRBD1 (6 bases). Trimming stripped 5 bases from V and 2 bases from J, with 8 bases between. The CDR3 sequence is 13 residues long. Germline CDR1 is SGHAT and CDR2 is FQNNGV. The CDR3 sequence is CASSNRDTDTQYF. In DNA form, the CDR3 reads TGTGCCAGCAGCAACAGGGACACAGATACGCAGTATTTT.

This clone was counted once. The rearrangement links TRBV5-1 to TRBJ1-6; no firm D call. The CDR3 has 16 amino acids. Germline V gives CDR1 SGHRS, CDR2 YFSETQ. V shed 4 bases and J shed 10 bases, with 21 bases lying between them. CDR3 nucleotide sequence: TGCGCCAGCAGCCTCGCCCCAAGGGAGATCGGGTCACCCCTCCACTTT. It is translated as CASSLAPREIGSPLHF.